A selection of T cell receptor beta chains follows, all from one sample in a study of cytomegalovirus exposure and HLA in healthy donors. Method: immunoSEQ multiplex PCR; TCRdb's copy keeps in-frame clones and lacks some. The sample has some 170,000 clones, about three quarters seen once. The sequencing input was PBMCs. All receptors derive from a man in his forties in good health and CMV-seropositive. Both conserved end residues are part of each CDR3. The order of the fields is J gene, D gene, V gene, CDR3 protein. A D gene is named only where the DNA matches it firmly.

J gene: TRBJ2-2
D gene: NA
V gene: TRBV29-1
CDR3 protein: CSVGEVTGELFF

J gene: TRBJ1-2
D gene: NA
V gene: TRBV11-2
CDR3 protein: CASRYGAGYTF

J gene: TRBJ2-2
D gene: NA
V gene: TRBV18
CDR3 protein: CASSRGPNTGELFF

J gene: TRBJ1-2
D gene: TRBD1
V gene: TRBV7-8
CDR3 protein: CASSPLPQGAAYGYTF

J gene: TRBJ2-7
D gene: TRBD1
V gene: TRBV2
CDR3 protein: CASDGRGEQYF

J gene: TRBJ1-3
D gene: NA
V gene: TRBV5-1
CDR3 protein: CASSLGGFTGNTIYF

J gene: TRBJ2-3
D gene: TRBD1
V gene: TRBV2
CDR3 protein: CASSDLGGTGFTDTQYF

J gene: TRBJ1-2
D gene: TRBD1
V gene: TRBV6-1
CDR3 protein: CASSESPGTGLSTF

J gene: TRBJ2-2
D gene: NA
V gene: TRBV7-2
CDR3 protein: CASSRRRGRLAGELFF

J gene: TRBJ2-7
D gene: TRBD2
V gene: TRBV6-6
CDR3 protein: CASNPGTSGLYEQYF

J gene: TRBJ1-5
D gene: NA
V gene: TRBV19
CDR3 protein: CASSFTSNGQPQHF

J gene: TRBJ1-5
D gene: NA
V gene: TRBV18
CDR3 protein: CASSLKVHIGDQPQHF

J gene: TRBJ1-1
D gene: NA
V gene: TRBV5-4
CDR3 protein: CASLHGGNTEAFF

J gene: TRBJ1-1
D gene: NA
V gene: TRBV7-9
CDR3 protein: CASSPPTGTEAFF

J gene: TRBJ2-2
D gene: NA
V gene: TRBV5-1
CDR3 protein: CASSEAVAGELFF

J gene: TRBJ1-3
D gene: NA
V gene: TRBV9
CDR3 protein: CASSVGGGSGNTIYF

J gene: TRBJ2-7
D gene: NA
V gene: TRBV5-5
CDR3 protein: CASSFYSGSRLSYEQYF

J gene: TRBJ1-2
D gene: NA
V gene: TRBV7-9
CDR3 protein: CASSLADRDSGF

J gene: TRBJ2-1
D gene: TRBD2
V gene: TRBV29-1
CDR3 protein: CSVVGGSGSPQFF

J gene: TRBJ2-4
D gene: NA
V gene: TRBV5-4
CDR3 protein: CASSSQTAEQYF

J gene: TRBJ2-7
D gene: NA
V gene: TRBV7-6
CDR3 protein: CASSLGRGTYEQYF

J gene: TRBJ1-5
D gene: NA
V gene: TRBV19
CDR3 protein: CASSIPTGSNQPQHF

J gene: TRBJ2-2
D gene: TRBD1
V gene: TRBV4-1
CDR3 protein: CASSQDRGHTGELFF

J gene: TRBJ1-5
D gene: TRBD1
V gene: TRBV5-8
CDR3 protein: CASSYGTGNQPQHF

J gene: TRBJ2-7
D gene: NA
V gene: TRBV6-5
CDR3 protein: CASAKRELTYEQYF

J gene: TRBJ2-7
D gene: TRBD2
V gene: TRBV28
CDR3 protein: CASSSLTAGDNEQYF

J gene: TRBJ1-4
D gene: NA
V gene: TRBV7-8
CDR3 protein: CASTLNRVNEKLFF

J gene: TRBJ2-2
D gene: TRBD2
V gene: TRBV5-6
CDR3 protein: CASSPSGRVSGELFF

J gene: TRBJ1-5
D gene: TRBD1
V gene: TRBV28
CDR3 protein: CASGTGGQPQHF

J gene: TRBJ2-3
D gene: NA
V gene: TRBV5-8
CDR3 protein: CASSWGRLVTDTQYF

J gene: TRBJ2-2
D gene: TRBD2
V gene: TRBV2
CDR3 protein: CASSANSGSHGELFF

J gene: TRBJ2-7
D gene: NA
V gene: TRBV29-1
CDR3 protein: CSGGLRRSGLSSYEQYF

J gene: TRBJ1-4
D gene: NA
V gene: TRBV6-6
CDR3 protein: CASSTSGADEKLFF

J gene: TRBJ1-2
D gene: NA
V gene: TRBV19
CDR3 protein: CASSIIRNYGYTF

J gene: TRBJ1-6
D gene: NA
V gene: TRBV18
CDR3 protein: CASSPGGGGDSPLHF

J gene: TRBJ2-5
D gene: NA
V gene: TRBV29-1
CDR3 protein: CSAGVWEETQYF

J gene: TRBJ1-5
D gene: NA
V gene: TRBV7-9
CDR3 protein: CASSLRDNQPQHF

J gene: TRBJ2-1
D gene: NA
V gene: TRBV2
CDR3 protein: CASKLHNEQFF

J gene: TRBJ2-3
D gene: NA
V gene: TRBV5-1
CDR3 protein: CASSLSRVTDTQYF

J gene: TRBJ2-7
D gene: NA
V gene: TRBV13
CDR3 protein: CASSLGFRDYEQYF

J gene: TRBJ1-5
D gene: NA
V gene: TRBV6-6
CDR3 protein: CASSSNQPQHF

J gene: TRBJ1-2
D gene: NA
V gene: TRBV5-6
CDR3 protein: CASSWGAVPYGYTF

J gene: TRBJ2-1
D gene: TRBD1
V gene: TRBV29-1
CDR3 protein: CSVATGVSYNEQFF

J gene: TRBJ2-2
D gene: TRBD1
V gene: TRBV5-1
CDR3 protein: CASSEGQLTGELFF

J gene: TRBJ2-7
D gene: TRBD2
V gene: TRBV11-3
CDR3 protein: CASSLGVAGTYEQYF

J gene: TRBJ2-5
D gene: TRBD2
V gene: TRBV14
CDR3 protein: CASSQPLAGVETQYF

J gene: TRBJ1-5
D gene: TRBD1
V gene: TRBV19
CDR3 protein: CASSARDRGVRAQHF

J gene: TRBJ2-1
D gene: TRBD2
V gene: TRBV29-1
CDR3 protein: CSVERGVFSGIRDEQFF